This T cell receptor beta chain originates from a study of blood T cell repertoires in COVID-19 (TCRdb year 2020). Regarding the complete study: Collaborator samples came from the United States, Italy and Spain and covered acute and convalescent phases of COVID-19. The prospective study material was composed of cDNA or gDNA derived from T cells, B-cell-depleted T cells, or PBMCs. Subjects who had been exposed to COVID-19, were actively infected with it, or had recovered from it provided the deeply sampled blood TCRbeta repertoires that made up the dataset. Nearly every sample came with metadata listing a de-identified subject ID, COVID-19 status, age in years and sex. Samples came from the ongoing ImmuneRACE study (first 160 participants) plus 1,254 subjects from 6 global collaborators. The repertoires were made available in a free public database intended to serve as a resource for research on the immune response to SARS-CoV-2. Where available, HLA class I and class II types were obtained from metadata supplied by the sample provider rather than from assay-based typing.

Whole blood was collected in K2EDTA tubes by collaborating institutions according to the institutions' own protocols. For TCRbeta analysis, collaborators shipped samples in one of three forms: frozen whole blood, isolated PBMCs, or DNA extracted from either of those sample types. The research as a whole found: Clinical and demographic metadata were provided uncurated, with the amount varying by source and participant.

This clone showed up just a few times. Its specific antigen is unknown. No much larger clonotype is one base removed from it; base qualities were not supplied. Trimming costs V 3 bases and J 7 bases, and their ends lie 13 bases apart. The cysteine opens and the phenylalanine closes a CDR3 of 13 amino acids. The retained sequence is limited to the CDR3, 39 bases, with the frame set at the first base. TCRbeta CDR3 regions were amplified from genomic DNA using the immunoSEQ Assay, a bias-controlled multiplex PCR. The published analysis was carried out like this. The number of nucleated cells in each sample was estimated by amplification of reference gene primers within the assay. To quantify the absolute abundance of each unique TCRbeta CDR3 rearrangement, sequence reads were collapsed and filtered. For each sample, productive Simpson clonality was calculated as the square root of Simpson's diversity index over productive rearrangements. Here the immuneACCESS table is served through TCRdb, limited to in-frame sequences with V and J called. Missing clones are a known gap in these copies; in checked studies unresolved V genes cover under half, and the rest lacks a known reason. V, J and clone size are taken as reported in that table, and D and trimming were inferred from the DNA itself. This sample lists 85,000 to 90,000 clones; 80% to 90% were detected once. About 1% of the sample comes from the top ten.

The source material was peripheral blood. The sequence is built from TRBV12-3 or TRBV12-4 and TRBJ2-7, with TRBD1 tentatively as D gene (6 bases match). This TCR came from a human donor in a cohort sampled during active COVID-19. The DNA sequence is given as TGTGCCAGCAGTTTTGGACAGTTCGAGGAGCAGTACTTC. This gives the protein CASSFGQFEEQYF.